This record looks at one T cell receptor beta chain sequence and its context. Its antigen remains unknown. This sample stems from a study of T cell repertoires in cytomegalovirus infection. A single record per CDR3 protein comes from TCRdb applying MiXCR to the reads. Of a few hundred thousand distinct CDR3 sequences in the sample, about 35% were seen once. The sequenced sample was cultured PBMCs, obtained from culture after CMV antigen stimulation. The receptor's source is a human donor in good health (CMV status not recorded). Some clones in this sample may be carry-over from other donors' samples.

The CDR3 nucleotides read TGTGCCAGCAGCTTAGCCCGACTAGCGGGAGGGCCAGGTGAGCAGTTCTTC. It yields the protein CASSLARLAGGPGEQFF. J is TRBJ2-1 and V is TRBV7-8, with 14 bases aligning to TRBD2. The CDR3 contains 17 residues. Per germline, CDR1 SGHVS and CDR2 FQNEAQ. V gave up 0 bases and J gave up 9 bases; unmatched junction bases: 7. The full variable domain, its missing parts supplied by reference TRBV7-8 and TRBJ2-1, is GAGVSQSPRYKVAKRGQDVALRCDPISGHVSLFWYQQALGQGPEFLTYFQNEAQLDKSGLPSDRFFAERPEGSVSTLKIQRTQQEDSAVYLCASSLARLAGGPGEQFFGPGTRLTVL.